The 6 T cell receptor beta chains given below trace back to one sample, sequenced in a study of vaccination effects on CD4 cells after COVID-19. The data were produced by immunoSEQ multiplex PCR, yet TCRdb's version contains in-frame clones alone and is incomplete. Of 50,000 to 70,000 clones in the sample, 65% to 75% were seen once. Researchers isolated CD4+ T cells once about 11 days of culture had elapsed. Which antigens these TCRs recognize remains unknown. This material consisted of CD4+ T cells from PBMCs cultured without peptide, taken before COVID-19 vaccination. The receptors stem from a human donor who had a prior SARS-CoV-2 infection.

This clone was seen a handful of times. The rearrangement joins TRBV27 to TRBJ2-1; TRBD1 aligns across 9 bases. The V gene's germline CDR1 is MNHEY and CDR2 SMNVEV (reference sequence). V shed 3 bases, J shed 2 bases, and the junction held 5 bases outside the gene matches. This CDR3 contains 16 residues. The CDR3 protein is CASSFRGTGTYNEQFF. For the CDR3, the DNA is TGTGCCAGCAGTTTTAGAGGGACAGGGACCTACAATGAGCAGTTCTTC.

This clone was counted between two and nine times. The chain is built from TRBV7-5 and TRBJ2-7; TRBD2, the table's D call, lacks a check against the DNA. TRBV7-5 is shown as a pseudogene. The length of the CDR3 is 13 residues. CDR3 protein: CARSLDSTYEQYF. CDR3 bases: TGTGCCAGAAGCTTAGACTCTACCTACGAGCAGTACTTC.

The rearrangement joins TRBV20-1 to TRBJ2-7, with 7 bases that match TRBD1. J gave up 6 bases and V 7 bases, and 3 bases lay outside the gene matches. There are 10 residues in the CDR3. Germline CDR1 and CDR2: DFQATT and SNEGSKA (reference sequence). CDR3 in amino acids: CSVRGLEQYF. CDR3 nucleotides: TGCAGTGTGAGGGGGCTCGAGCAGTACTTC.

The rearrangement links TRBV29-1 to TRBJ2-3, with no clear D. CDR3 length: 15 residues. Per germline, CDR1 SQVTM and CDR2 ANQGSEA. Trimming took off 5 bases at V and 3 bases at J, with 18 bases between the two ends. The CDR3 coding sequence is TGCAGCGTTTTCATTTCGGGTATCAGAACAGATACGCAGTATTTT. Protein sequence: CSVFISGIRTDTQYF.

V and J are TRBV7-3 and TRBJ1-1, with D possibly TRBD1 on 6 matching bases. Germline loops: CDR1 SGHTA, CDR2 FQGTGA. The CDR3 covers 15 residues. Trimming pared 0 bases from V and 5 bases from J, leaving 13 bases between. CDR3 DNA sequence: TGTGCCAGCAGCTTAACAGGGGGGGGCCATACTGAAGCTTTCTTT. Protein product: CASSLTGGGHTEAFF.

This chain's CDR3 is CSASNLQAYEQYF. DNA for the CDR3: TGCAGTGCTAGTAATCTACAGGCCTACGAGCAGTACTTC. This chain uses TRBV20-1 with TRBJ2-7; D is perhaps TRBD1 (5 bases). The CDR3 runs 13 residues. Germline CDR1 is DFQATT and CDR2 is SNEGSKA (reference sequence). Between the trimmed V and J ends, which lost 3 bases and 2 bases, there was a span of 11 bases.